The 16 T cell receptor beta chains listed next were all sequenced from one sample in a study of spatial heterogeneity in lung cancer. One entry per CDR3 protein, called by TCRdb with MiXCR from the 5' RACE reads. The table lists 10,000 to 15,000 distinct CDR3 sequences, around 4% of them singletons. The time point is: sample taken at primary tumor resection. The sample consisted of PBMCs, taken at surgery. The source of these receptors is a male donor with early-stage non-small cell lung cancer.

The sample holds many counts of this clonotype. The rearrangement uses TRBV6-2 or TRBV6-3 and TRBJ2-2; 10 bases are a match to TRBD1. Trimming at V came to 5 bases and at J to 4 bases, leaving 7 bases not matched to a gene. This CDR3 is built from 16 residues. Germline V CDR1 and CDR2: MNHEY, SVGEGT. CDR3 coding DNA: TGTGCCAGCAGTGGCGCCCGGACAGGGGGCACCGGGGAGCTGTTTTTT. Its protein product is CASSGARTGGTGELFF.

This clonotype was seen repeatedly, ten times or more. The gene calls are TRBV7-8 and TRBJ2-1; tentatively, D is TRBD1 or TRBD2 (5 bases each). V was clipped by 0 bases and J by 6 bases, with 6 bases between them. From germline, CDR1 is SGHVS and CDR2 FQNEAQ. The CDR3 consists of 13 residues. CDR3 DNA: TGTGCCAGCAGCTTAGCGGGGGTCAATGAGCAGTTCTTC. The encoded protein is CASSLAGVNEQFF. The variable domain in full, with the rest retrieved from reference TRBV7-8 and TRBJ2-1, is GAGVSQSPRYKVAKRGQDVALRCDPISGHVSLFWYQQALGQGPEFLTYFQNEAQLDKSGLPSDRFFAERPEGSVSTLKIQRTQQEDSAVYLCASSLAGVNEQFFGPGTRLTVL.

This clonotype was picked up many times. The chain joins TRBV28 to TRBJ2-1, with 14 nucleotides matching TRBD2. The V gene end was trimmed by 7 bases and the J gene end by 0 bases; junction bases not matched to a gene: 8. Germline V lookup: CDR1 MDHEN, CDR2 SYDVKM. The CDR3 consists of 18 residues. CDR3 in amino acids: CASTETSGRAASYNEQFF. CDR3 DNA: TGTGCCAGCACCGAGACTAGCGGGAGGGCCGCCTCCTACAATGAGCAGTTCTTC.

This clonotype was recorded many times. The chain links TRBV6-6 to TRBJ2-3; tentatively, D is TRBD1 or TRBD2 (6 bases each). Germline loops: CDR1 MNHNY, CDR2 SVGAGI (reference sequence). The CDR3 consists of 15 residues. V was trimmed by 2 bases and J by 6 bases, leaving 15 bases between them. The CDR3, as DNA: TGTGCCAGCAGTTACGGACGGGGGCGCTTGGATACGCAGTATTTT. Amino acids: CASSYGRGRLDTQYF.

The chain combines TRBV4-3 with TRBJ1-1, with 8 bases identical to TRBD1. J lost 5 bases, V lost 1 base, and 6 bases had no gene match. Germline V CDR1 and CDR2: LGHNA, YSLEER. This CDR3 has 15 amino acids. CDR3: CASSQGPGGSTEAFF. As DNA, the CDR3 is TGCGCCAGCAGCCAAGGGCCAGGGGGCAGTACTGAAGCTTTCTTT.

The J gene is TRBJ2-5, the V gene TRBV7-2, with no clear D. From germline, CDR1 is SGHTA and CDR2 FQGNSA. The CDR3 sequence is 11 residues long. V was pared by 0 bases and J by 4 bases, with 0 bases between. CDR3 sequence reads: CASSLAETQYF. The CDR3 region has the DNA TGTGCCAGCAGCTTAGCAGAGACCCAGTACTTC.

The V call is TRBV2, the J call TRBJ2-1; maybe TRBD2 (5 bases). Germline values: CDR1 SNHLY, CDR2 FYNNEI. The CDR3 runs 13 residues. Trimming stripped 4 bases from V and 6 bases from J, with 10 bases between. The CDR3 here is CASSALSVNEQFF. CDR3 nucleotides: TGTGCCAGCAGTGCTCTTAGCGTCAATGAGCAGTTCTTC.

This clonotype is medium-sized. The chain joins TRBV20-1 to TRBJ2-5; 9 positions match TRBD1. Germline loops: CDR1 DFQATT, CDR2 SNEGSKA (reference sequence). CDR3 length: 14 amino acids. J lost 7 bases, V lost 2 bases, and 8 bases had no gene match. CDR3 loop: CSARLTGGGGTQYF. As DNA, the CDR3 is TGCAGTGCTAGACTCACAGGGGGCGGGGGGACCCAGTACTTC.

In this sample, this clonotype turned up many times. The chain recombines TRBV7-2 with TRBJ2-7, with TRBD2 matching 9 bases. This CDR3 spans 16 amino acids. V shed 3 bases, J shed 2 bases, and the junction held 8 bases outside the gene matches. Germline CDR1 and CDR2: SGHTA and FQGNSA. The CDR3 spells CASSFRAGGNAYEQYF. CDR3 DNA sequence: TGTGCCAGCAGCTTCAGAGCGGGAGGTAATGCCTACGAGCAGTACTTC.

At least ten counts were recorded for this clonotype. V gene TRBV7-2 combines with J gene TRBJ2-3; unclear D gene. This CDR3 comprises 13 residues. Germline CDR1 SGHTA, CDR2 FQGNSA. Trimming cost V 3 bases and J 4 bases, with 8 bases left between them. The CDR3 DNA reads as TGTGCCAGCAGCTTCAGCGAGGCAGATACGCAGTATTTT. This encodes CASSFSEADTQYF.

This clonotype was detected many times. The chain recombines TRBV5-1 with TRBJ2-5; 8 bases are a match to TRBD2. This CDR3 region has 16 residues. From germline, CDR1 is SGHRS and CDR2 YFSETQ. The trim removed 4 bases at V and 1 base at J, leaving 9 bases unmatched. The CDR3 nucleotides are TGCGCCAGCAGCGTACTACCGACTAGCGCCCAAGAGACCCAGTACTTC. Encoded protein: CASSVLPTSAQETQYF. Looking up the rest from reference TRBV5-1 and TRBJ2-5 gives the full variable domain: KAGVTQTPRYLIKTRGQQVTLSCSPISGHRSVSWYQQTPGQGLQFLFEYFSETQRNKGNFPGRFSGRQFSNSRSEMNVSTLELGDSALYLCASSVLPTSAQETQYFGPGTRLLVL.

This clonotype was observed many times. The chain has TRBV5-1 and TRBJ2-3; possibly TRBD1 for D (6 bases). Germline CDR1 and CDR2: SGHRS and YFSETQ. The CDR3 runs to 13 residues. Trimming took 4 bases from V and 5 from J, leaving 11 bases between them. CDR3 bases: TGCGCCAGCAGCACCGAGACAGGAGATACGCAGTATTTT. Its translation is CASSTETGDTQYF.

Many counts were recorded for this clonotype. The rearrangement uses TRBV28 and TRBJ2-5; 7 bases map to TRBD2. In germline, CDR1 is MDHEN, CDR2 SYDVKM. J was trimmed by 2 bases and V by 0 bases; bases with no gene match: 6. The CDR3 contains 16 residues. CDR3 region: CASSLWAGAQQETQYF. As DNA, the CDR3 is TGTGCCAGCAGTTTATGGGCGGGAGCCCAACAAGAGACCCAGTACTTC.

This clonotype was detected many times. The chain couples TRBV7-2 to TRBJ1-1; 7 positions match TRBD1. Trimming cost V 5 bases and J 11 bases; bases outside gene matches: 14. Germline V lookup: CDR1 SGHTA, CDR2 FQGNSA. The CDR3 is 14 residues long. CDR3 DNA sequence: TGTGCCAGCAGCCCCGGAATTGACAGGGTCGGCGCTTTCTTT. It yields the protein CASSPGIDRVGAFF.

The chain combines TRBV7-3 with TRBJ2-2, with D possibly being TRBD1 (5 bases). In germline, CDR1 is SGHTA, CDR2 FQGTGA. There are 15 residues in the CDR3. V shed 0 bases and J shed 2 bases, with 7 bases lying between them. The CDR3, as DNA: TGTGCCAGCAGCTTAACGACAGCCAACACCGGGGAGCTGTTTTTT. Translating gives CASSLTTANTGELFF.

This clonotype was seen ten or more times. The V gene is TRBV9, the J gene TRBJ1-6; 7 bases are shared with TRBD1. J was trimmed by 7 bases and V by 3 bases; bases with no gene match: 7. The CDR3 extends over 15 amino acids. CDR1 and CDR2 from the germline V gene are SGDLS and YYNGEE. The CDR3 region is CASSAGQGGNSPLHF. The CDR3 DNA reads as TGTGCCAGCAGCGCGGGGCAGGGGGGAAATTCACCCCTCCACTTT.